This TCR beta chain was found in a study of cytomegalovirus exposure and HLA in healthy donors. Across the whole study: The use of the same platform for the 120 validation repertoires and the 550 to 850 first-cohort repertoires was reported by a later analysis.

Profiled with immunoSEQ multiplex PCR; TCRdb holds only in-frame clones, not every one. Found here are roughly 310,000 clones, roughly 88% of them singletons; the top ten hold around 0.88%. Germline values: CDR1 MNHEY, CDR2 SVGAGI. The CDR3 runs 16 residues. The junction had 5 bases not matched to a gene; V was cut back by 0 bases and J by 4 bases. The source of this sequence is a man aged 25 to 45 in good health and CMV-seronegative. This rearrangement joins TRBV6-5 to TRBJ2-3, with 9 bases that match TRBD2. What was sequenced was PBMCs. CDR3 DNA sequence: TGTGCCAGCAGTTACTCAGCGGGGGGCCTGGCAGATACGCAGTATTTT. It translates to CASSYSAGGLADTQYF.